The 8 T cell receptor beta chains in this list originate from one sample, sequenced in a study of T-cell memory formation after mild COVID-19. TCRdb itself ran the 5' RACE reads through MiXCR, one entry per CDR3 protein. Among more than 4,500 distinct CDR3 sequences, over 20% were seen once, and the ten largest hold roughly 2.2%. The sequenced sample was PBMCs or a T cell subset sorted from them (not recorded which). The receptors originated from an adult who had mild COVID-19 (a few samples of this study predate the infection). Cell type and time point are not known.

This clonotype is classed as medium-sized. The chain recombines TRBV4-1 with TRBJ2-7; no reliable D call. Trimming left V 4 bases short and J 2 bases short, with 9 bases between. The CDR3 runs to 13 residues. From germline, CDR1 is MGHRA and CDR2 YSYEKL. As DNA, the CDR3 is TGCGCCAGCAGCCCGACGATCACCTACGAGCAGTACTTC. This sequence encodes CASSPTITYEQYF.

Points on this clonotype: A much larger clone is a single base away; this may be a read error. The chain joins TRBV30 to TRBJ2-1, with D unclear. CDR1 and CDR2 from the germline V gene are GTSNPN and SVGIG (reference sequence). The CDR3 is 15 residues long. The V and J ends lost 2 bases and 0 bases respectively, with 11 bases between them. CDR3 sequence reads: CAWSMTLRSYNEQFF. As DNA, the CDR3 is TGTGCCTGGAGTATGACTCTACGCTCCTACAATGAGCAGTTCTTC. Full variable domain (rest looked up from reference TRBV30 and TRBJ2-1): SQTIHQWPATLVQPVGSPLSLECTVEGTSNPNLYWYRQAAGRGLQLLFYSVGIGQISSEVPQNLSASRPQDRQFILSSKKLLLSDSGFYLCAWSMTLRSYNEQFFGPGTRLTVL.

In this sample, this clonotype is medium-sized. This chain joins TRBV7-2 and TRBJ1-4, with D uncertain. Per the germline V gene, CDR1 is SGHTA and CDR2 is FQGNSA. Trimming removed 2 bases at V and 14 bases at J, with 12 bases between. This CDR3 has 12 amino acids. The CDR3 sequence: CASSLTGIPLFF. The CDR3 DNA reads as TGTGCCAGCAGCTTAACGGGCATACCTCTGTTTTTT.

V is TRBV3-1 and J is TRBJ2-1, with 13 bases aligning to TRBD2. V shed 5 bases, J shed 8 bases, and the junction held 6 bases outside the gene matches. The CDR3 spans 15 residues. The germline V gene has CDR1 LGHDT and CDR2 YNNKEL (reference sequence). CDR3: CASSSTSGGFDEQFF. CDR3 sequence (DNA): TGTGCCAGCAGCTCGACTAGCGGGGGGTTCGATGAGCAGTTCTTC.

The chain joins TRBV6-5 to TRBJ2-7; 12 bases match TRBD1. V shed 3 bases, J shed 7 bases, and the junction held 10 bases outside the gene matches. The CDR3 runs 16 residues. In germline, CDR1 is MNHEY, CDR2 SVGAGI. DNA for the CDR3: TGTGCCAGCAGTTATCTCACGGGACAGGGGGCGCATGAGCAGTACTTC. Translation: CASSYLTGQGAHEQYF.

The chain links TRBV19 to TRBJ1-5; TRBD1 agrees at 9 bases. V lost 11 bases, J lost 5 bases, and 10 bases stayed unmatched. Germline V CDR1 and CDR2: LNHDA, SQIVND (reference sequence). The CDR3 sequence is 14 residues long. The CDR3 region has the DNA TGTGCCGGACTGCCGGGACAGGGCCATCAGCCCCAGCATTTT. It codes for CAGLPGQGHQPQHF.

This clonotype is medium-sized within its sample. The chain uses TRBV3-2 and TRBJ2-3; the table's D call, TRBD1, has no DNA check behind it. TRBV3-2 is given as a pseudogene. CDR3 length: 16 residues. The CDR3 DNA sequence: TGTGCCAGCAGCCAAGAAAGGGGGCGGCTCACAGATACGCAGTATTTT. This translates into CASSQERGRLTDTQYF.

By share, this clonotype counts as medium-sized. The chain's CDR3 is CAMAGTGAGNTIYF. In DNA, the CDR3 is TGTGCCATGGCCGGGACAGGGGCTGGAAACACCATATATTTT. The J gene is TRBJ1-3, the V gene TRBV10-3; 10 bases are a match to TRBD1. Unmatched junction bases numbered 4, after V lost 9 bases and J lost 2 bases. The CDR3 extends over 14 amino acids. The germline V gene has CDR1 ENHRY and CDR2 SYGVKD.